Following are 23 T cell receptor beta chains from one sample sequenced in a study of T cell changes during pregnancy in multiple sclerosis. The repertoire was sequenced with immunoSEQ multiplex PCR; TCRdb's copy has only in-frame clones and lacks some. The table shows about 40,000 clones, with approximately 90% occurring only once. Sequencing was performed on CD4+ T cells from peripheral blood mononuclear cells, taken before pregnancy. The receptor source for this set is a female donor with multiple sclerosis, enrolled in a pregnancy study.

The CDR3 region is CASSFEGANQPQHF. The CDR3 DNA follows: TGTGCCAGCAGTTTTGAGGGGGCGAATCAGCCCCAGCATTTT. This chain links TRBV27 with TRBJ1-5, with 7 nucleotides matching TRBD1. V lost 3 bases and J lost 4; bases outside the gene matches: 3. This CDR3 contains 14 residues. Germline CDR1 is MNHEY and CDR2 is SMNVEV (reference sequence).

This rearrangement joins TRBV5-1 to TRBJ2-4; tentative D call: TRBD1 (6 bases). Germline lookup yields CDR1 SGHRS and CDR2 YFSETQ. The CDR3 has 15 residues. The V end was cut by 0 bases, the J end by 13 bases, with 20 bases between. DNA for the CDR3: TGCGCCAGCAGCTTGGACGTCAGACGACAGGCGCACCAGTACTTC. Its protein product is CASSLDVRRQAHQYF.

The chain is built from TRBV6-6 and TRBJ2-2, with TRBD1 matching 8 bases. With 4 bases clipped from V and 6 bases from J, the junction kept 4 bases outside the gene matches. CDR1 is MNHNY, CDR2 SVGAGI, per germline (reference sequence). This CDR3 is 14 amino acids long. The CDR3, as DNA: TGTGCCAGCAGTTCGGACAGGGTCGCCGGGGAGCTGTTTTTT. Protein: CASSSDRVAGELFF.

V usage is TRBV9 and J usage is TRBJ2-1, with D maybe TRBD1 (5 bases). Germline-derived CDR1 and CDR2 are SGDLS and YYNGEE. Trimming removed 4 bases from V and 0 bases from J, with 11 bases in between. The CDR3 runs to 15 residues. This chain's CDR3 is CASSLVDSSYNEQFF. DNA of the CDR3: TGTGCCAGCAGCCTCGTCGACAGCTCCTACAATGAGCAGTTCTTC.

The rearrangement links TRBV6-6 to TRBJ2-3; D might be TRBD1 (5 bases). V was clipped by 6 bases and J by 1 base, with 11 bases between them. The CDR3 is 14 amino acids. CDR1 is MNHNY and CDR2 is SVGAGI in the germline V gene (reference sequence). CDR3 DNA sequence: TGTGCCAGCAGCGCCCCACAGGGCACAGATACGCAGTATTTT. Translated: CASSAPQGTDTQYF.

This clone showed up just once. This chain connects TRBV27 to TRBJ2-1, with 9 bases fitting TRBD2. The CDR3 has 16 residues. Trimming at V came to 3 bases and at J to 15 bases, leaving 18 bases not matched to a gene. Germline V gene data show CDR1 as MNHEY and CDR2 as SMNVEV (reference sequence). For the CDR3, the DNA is TGTGCCAGCAGTTTCCGTTGGCTAGCGGGGATCTTTCAACTGTTCTTC. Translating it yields CASSFRWLAGIFQLFF.

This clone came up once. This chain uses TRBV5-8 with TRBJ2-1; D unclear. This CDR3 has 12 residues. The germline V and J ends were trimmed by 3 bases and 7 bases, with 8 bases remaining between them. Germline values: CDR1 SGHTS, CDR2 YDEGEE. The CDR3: CASSWSFNEQFF. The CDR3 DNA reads TGTGCCAGCAGCTGGAGTTTTAATGAGCAGTTCTTC.

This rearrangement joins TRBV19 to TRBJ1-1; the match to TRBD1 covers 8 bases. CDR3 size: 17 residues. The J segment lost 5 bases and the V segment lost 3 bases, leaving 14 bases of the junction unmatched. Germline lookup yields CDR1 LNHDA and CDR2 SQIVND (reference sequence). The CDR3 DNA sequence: TGTGCCAGTAGTATCCCCCCAATCAGGGGGCTTAGGACTGAAGCTTTCTTT. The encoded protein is CASSIPPIRGLRTEAFF.

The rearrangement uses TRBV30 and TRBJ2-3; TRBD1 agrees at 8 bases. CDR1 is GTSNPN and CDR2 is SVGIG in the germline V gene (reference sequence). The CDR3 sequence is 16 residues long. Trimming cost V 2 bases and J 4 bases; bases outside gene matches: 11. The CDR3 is CAWSRKGAGGADTQYF. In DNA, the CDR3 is TGTGCCTGGAGTCGTAAAGGGGCAGGGGGCGCAGATACGCAGTATTTT.

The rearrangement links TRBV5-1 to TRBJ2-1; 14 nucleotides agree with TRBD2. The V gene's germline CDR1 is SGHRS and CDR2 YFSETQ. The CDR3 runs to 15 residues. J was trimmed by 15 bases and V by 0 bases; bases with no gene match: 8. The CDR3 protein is CASSLATGLAGAAFF. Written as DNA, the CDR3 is TGCGCCAGCAGCTTGGCAACGGGACTAGCGGGAGCGGCGTTCTTC.

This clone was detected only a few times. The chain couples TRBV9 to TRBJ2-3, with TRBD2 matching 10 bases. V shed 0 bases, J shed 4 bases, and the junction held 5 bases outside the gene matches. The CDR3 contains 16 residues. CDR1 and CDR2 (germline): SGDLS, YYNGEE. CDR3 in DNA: TGTGCCAGCAGCGTAGAGCTAGCGGGAGTTCCAGATACGCAGTATTTT. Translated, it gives CASSVELAGVPDTQYF.

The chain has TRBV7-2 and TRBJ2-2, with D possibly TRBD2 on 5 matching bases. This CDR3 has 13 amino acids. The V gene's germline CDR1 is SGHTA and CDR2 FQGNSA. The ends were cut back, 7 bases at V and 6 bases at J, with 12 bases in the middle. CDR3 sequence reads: CASIPTGAGELFF. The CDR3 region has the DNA TGTGCCAGCATCCCGACCGGGGCCGGGGAGCTGTTTTTT.

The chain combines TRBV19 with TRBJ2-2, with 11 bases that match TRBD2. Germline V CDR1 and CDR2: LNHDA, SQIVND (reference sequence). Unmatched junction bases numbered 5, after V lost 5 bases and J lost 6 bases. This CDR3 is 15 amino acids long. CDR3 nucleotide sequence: TGTGCCAGTAGTTTACTGACTAGCGGGGCCGGGGAGCTGTTTTTT. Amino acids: CASSLLTSGAGELFF.

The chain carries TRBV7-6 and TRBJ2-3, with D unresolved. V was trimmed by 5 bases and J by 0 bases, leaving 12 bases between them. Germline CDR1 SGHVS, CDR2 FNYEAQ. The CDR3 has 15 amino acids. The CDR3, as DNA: TGTGCCAGCAGCCCCGCCACAACCAGCACAGATACGCAGTATTTT. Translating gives CASSPATTSTDTQYF. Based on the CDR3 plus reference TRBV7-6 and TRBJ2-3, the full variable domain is GAGVSQSPRYKVTKRGQDVALRCDPISGHVSLYWYRQALGQGPEFLTYFNYEAQQDKSGLPNDRFSAERPEGSISTLTIQRTEQRDSAMYRCASSPATTSTDTQYFGPGTRLTVL.

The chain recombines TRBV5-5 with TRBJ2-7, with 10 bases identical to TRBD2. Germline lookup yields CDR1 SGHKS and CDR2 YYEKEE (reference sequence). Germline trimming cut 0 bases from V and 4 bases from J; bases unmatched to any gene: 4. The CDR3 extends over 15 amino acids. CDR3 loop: CASSLGTSGIYEQYF. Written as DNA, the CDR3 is TGTGCCAGCAGCTTGGGGACTAGCGGAATTTACGAGCAGTACTTC. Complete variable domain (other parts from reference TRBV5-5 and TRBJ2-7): DAGVTQSPTHLIKTRGQQVTLRCSPISGHKSVSWYQQVLGQGPQFIFQYYEKEERGRGNFPDRFSARQFPNYSSELNVNALLLGDSALYLCASSLGTSGIYEQYFGPGTRLTVT.

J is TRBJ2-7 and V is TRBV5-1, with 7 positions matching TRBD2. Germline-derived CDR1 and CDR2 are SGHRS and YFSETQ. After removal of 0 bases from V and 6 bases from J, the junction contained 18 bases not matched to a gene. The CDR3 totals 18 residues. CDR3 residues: CASSLAERIAATGGEQYF. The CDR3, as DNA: TGCGCCAGCAGCTTGGCCGAGAGAATAGCGGCAACGGGGGGCGAGCAGTACTTC.

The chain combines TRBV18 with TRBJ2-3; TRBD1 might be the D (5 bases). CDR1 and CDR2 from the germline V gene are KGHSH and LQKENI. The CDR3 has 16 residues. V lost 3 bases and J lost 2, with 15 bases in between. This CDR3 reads CASSPWGRAHTDTQYF. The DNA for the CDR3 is TGTGCCAGCTCACCCTGGGGCAGGGCTCACACAGATACGCAGTATTTT.

This CDR3 is CATNRPGGNYGYTF. The CDR3 region has the DNA TGTGCCACTAACAGGCCGGGGGGGAACTATGGCTACACCTTC. The chain carries TRBV19 and TRBJ1-2, with a weak D call TRBD1 (5 bases). The CDR3 loop spans 14 amino acids. Germline lookup yields CDR1 LNHDA and CDR2 SQIVND (reference sequence). Trimming left V 10 bases short and J 2 bases short, with 17 bases between.

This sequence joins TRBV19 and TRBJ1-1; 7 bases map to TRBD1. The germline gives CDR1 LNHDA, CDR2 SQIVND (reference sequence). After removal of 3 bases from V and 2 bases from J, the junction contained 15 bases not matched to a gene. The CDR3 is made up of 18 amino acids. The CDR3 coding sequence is TGTGCCAGTAGTATCAGGGGGAACACCTGGCGCAGTAACACTGAAGCTTTCTTT. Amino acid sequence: CASSIRGNTWRSNTEAFF.

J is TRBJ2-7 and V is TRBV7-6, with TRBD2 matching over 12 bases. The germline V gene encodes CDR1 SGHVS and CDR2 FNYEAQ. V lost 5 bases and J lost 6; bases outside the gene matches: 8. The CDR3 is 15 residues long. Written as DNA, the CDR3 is TGTGCCAGCAGCCCGTCGACTAGCGGGAGCGTCGAGCAGTACTTC. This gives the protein CASSPSTSGSVEQYF. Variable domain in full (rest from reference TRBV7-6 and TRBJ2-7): GAGVSQSPRYKVTKRGQDVALRCDPISGHVSLYWYRQALGQGPEFLTYFNYEAQQDKSGLPNDRFSAERPEGSISTLTIQRTEQRDSAMYRCASSPSTSGSVEQYFGPGTRLTVT.

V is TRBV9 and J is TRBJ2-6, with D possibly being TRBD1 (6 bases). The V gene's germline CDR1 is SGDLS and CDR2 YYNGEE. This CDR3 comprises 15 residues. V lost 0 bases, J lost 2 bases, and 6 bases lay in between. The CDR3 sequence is CASSVAGAGANVLTF. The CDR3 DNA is TGTGCCAGCAGCGTAGCAGGGGCTGGGGCCAACGTCCTGACTTTC. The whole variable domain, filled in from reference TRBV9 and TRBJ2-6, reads DSGVTQTPKHLITATGQRVTLRCSPRSGDLSVYWYQQSLDQGLQFLIQYYNGEERAKGNILERFSAQQFPDLHSELNLSSLELGDSALYFCASSVAGAGANVLTFGAGSRLTVL.

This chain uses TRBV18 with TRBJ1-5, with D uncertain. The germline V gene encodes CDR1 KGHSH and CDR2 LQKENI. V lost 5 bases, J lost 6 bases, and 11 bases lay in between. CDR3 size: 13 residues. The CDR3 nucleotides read TGTGCCAGCTCAATGGCGAGGAGTCAGCCCCAGCATTTT. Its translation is CASSMARSQPQHF.

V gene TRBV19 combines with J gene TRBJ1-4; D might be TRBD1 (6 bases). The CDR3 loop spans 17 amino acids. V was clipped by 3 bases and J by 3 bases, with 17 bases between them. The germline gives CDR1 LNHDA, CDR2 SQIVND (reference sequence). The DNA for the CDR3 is TGTGCCAGTAGTATCATCTTCGGGGGGGCTTCTAATGAAAAACTGTTTTTT. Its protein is CASSIIFGGASNEKLFF.